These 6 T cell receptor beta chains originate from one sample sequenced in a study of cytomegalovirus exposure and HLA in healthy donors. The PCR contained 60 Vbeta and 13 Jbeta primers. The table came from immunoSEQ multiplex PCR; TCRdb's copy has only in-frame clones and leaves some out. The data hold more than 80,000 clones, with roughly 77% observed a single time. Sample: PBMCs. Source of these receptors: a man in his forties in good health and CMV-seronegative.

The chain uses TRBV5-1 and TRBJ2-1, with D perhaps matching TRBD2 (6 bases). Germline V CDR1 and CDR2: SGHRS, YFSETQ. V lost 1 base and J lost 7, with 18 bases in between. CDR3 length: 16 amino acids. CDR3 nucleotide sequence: TGCGCCAGCAGCTTGAAAGTCGCGGGACCTAGTAATGAGCAGTTCTTC. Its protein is CASSLKVAGPSNEQFF.

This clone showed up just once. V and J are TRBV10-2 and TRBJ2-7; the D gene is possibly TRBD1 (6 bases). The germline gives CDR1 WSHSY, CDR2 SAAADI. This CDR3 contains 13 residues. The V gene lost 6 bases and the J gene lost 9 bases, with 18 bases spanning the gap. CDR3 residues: CASRDSQYTAQYF. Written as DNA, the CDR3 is TGCGCCAGCAGGGACAGTCAATATACGGCGCAGTACTTC.

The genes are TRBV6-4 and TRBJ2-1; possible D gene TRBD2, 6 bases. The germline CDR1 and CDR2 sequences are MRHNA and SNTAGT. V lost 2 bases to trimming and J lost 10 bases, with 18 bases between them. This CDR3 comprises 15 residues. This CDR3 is CASSDDGGRFGEQFF. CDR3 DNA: TGTGCCAGCAGTGACGACGGGGGAAGATTTGGGGAGCAGTTCTTC.

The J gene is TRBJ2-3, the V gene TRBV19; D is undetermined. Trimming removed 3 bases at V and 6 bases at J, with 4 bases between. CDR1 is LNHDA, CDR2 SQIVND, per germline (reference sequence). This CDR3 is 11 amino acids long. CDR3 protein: CASSIGDTQYF. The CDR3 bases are TGTGCCAGTAGTATCGGTGATACGCAGTATTTT.

CDR3: CASGTTGADTEAFF. The CDR3 region has the DNA TGTGCCAGTGGGACAACAGGGGCGGACACTGAAGCTTTCTTT. This chain joins TRBV19 and TRBJ1-1; TRBD1 agrees at 7 bases. The V gene's germline CDR1 is LNHDA and CDR2 SQIVND (reference sequence). This CDR3 has 14 amino acids. V shed 8 bases and J 3 bases; nucleotides not matched to a gene: 9.

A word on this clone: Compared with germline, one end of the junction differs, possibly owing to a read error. The DNA for the CDR3 is TGTGCCACCAGCAGTGAAGGACAGACTAACTATGGCCACACCTTC. Translating gives CATSSEGQTNYGHTF. The chain has TRBV15 and TRBJ1-2; tentatively, D is TRBD1 (6 bases). Germline V gene data show CDR1 as LNHNV and CDR2 as YYDKDF (reference sequence). This CDR3 is built from 15 residues.